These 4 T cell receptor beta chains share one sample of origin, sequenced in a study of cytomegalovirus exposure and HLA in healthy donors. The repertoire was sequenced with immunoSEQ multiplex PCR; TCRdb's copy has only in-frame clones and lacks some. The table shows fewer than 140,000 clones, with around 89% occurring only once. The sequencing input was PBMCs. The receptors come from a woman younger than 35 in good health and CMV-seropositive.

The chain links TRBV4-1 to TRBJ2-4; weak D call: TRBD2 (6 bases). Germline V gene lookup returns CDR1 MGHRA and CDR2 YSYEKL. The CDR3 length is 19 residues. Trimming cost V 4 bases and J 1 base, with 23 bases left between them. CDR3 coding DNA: TGCGCCAGCAGCCCAGGGAAGTGGAGGGCCCGGGGGGCCAAAAACATTCAGTACTTC. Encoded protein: CASSPGKWRARGAKNIQYF.

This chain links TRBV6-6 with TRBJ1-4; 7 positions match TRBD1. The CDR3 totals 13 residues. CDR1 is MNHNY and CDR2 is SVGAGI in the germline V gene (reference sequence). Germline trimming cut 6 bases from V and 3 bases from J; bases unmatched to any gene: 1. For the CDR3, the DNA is TGTGCCAGCAGGACAGGGTCTAATGAAAAACTGTTTTTT. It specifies CASRTGSNEKLFF.

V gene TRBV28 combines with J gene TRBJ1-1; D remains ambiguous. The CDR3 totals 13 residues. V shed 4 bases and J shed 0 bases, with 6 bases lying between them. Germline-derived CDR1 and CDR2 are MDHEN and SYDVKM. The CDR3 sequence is CASSSVMNTEAFF. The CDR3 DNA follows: TGTGCCAGCAGTTCCGTAATGAACACTGAAGCTTTCTTT.

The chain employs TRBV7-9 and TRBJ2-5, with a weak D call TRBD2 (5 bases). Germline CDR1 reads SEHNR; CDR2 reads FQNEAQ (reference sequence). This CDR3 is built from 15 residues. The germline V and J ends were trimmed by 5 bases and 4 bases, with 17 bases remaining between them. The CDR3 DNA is TGTGCCAGCAGCCGACCAGTCGGGGAGTCAGAGACCCAGTACTTC. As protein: CASSRPVGESETQYF.